This is a list of T cell receptor beta chains from one sample in a study of blood T cell repertoires in COVID-19. Using immunoSEQ multiplex PCR, the repertoire was profiled, and TCRdb retains in-frame clones only, with some absent. The sample contains some 320,000 clones, roughly 90% of which appear only once. The source material was PBMCs or T cells enriched from blood (not recorded which). The receptors originated from a man in his fifties or sixties who had recovered from COVID-19. CDR3s include the opening cysteine and the closing phenylalanine or tryptophan. D genes are given only for firm matches. For some rows the clone size is stated as once, few or many, or as a class when expanded; others skip it.

j_call v_call d_call clone_size cdr3_aa cdr3_nt
TRBJ1-1 TRBV12-3/TRBV12-4 NA NA CASSGTPNTEAFF TGTGCCAGCAGTGGGACACCGAACACTGAAGCTTTCTTT
TRBJ1-5 TRBV6-5 NA NA CASILTGNQPQHF TGTGCCAGCATTCTGACAGGAAATCAGCCCCAGCATTTT
TRBJ2-1 TRBV7-9 TRBD2 few CASTPGTSPNYNEQFF TGTGCCAGCACCCCAGGGACTAGTCCAAACTACAATGAGCAGTTCTTC
TRBJ2-5 TRBV2 NA NA CASYSGAGTQYF TGTGCCAGCTATTCAGGGGCGGGGACCCAGTACTTC
TRBJ1-1 TRBV5-5 TRBD1 few CASSQGQFDTEAFF TGTGCCAGCAGCCAGGGACAGTTTGACACTGAAGCTTTCTTT
TRBJ2-5 TRBV4-2 TRBD2 NA CASSLGLAGAIQETQYF TGTGCCAGCAGCCTAGGCCTAGCGGGGGCGATTCAAGAGACCCAGTACTTC
TRBJ1-5 TRBV2 NA NA CASREEEAVSNQPQHF TGTGCCAGCAGAGAGGAGGAGGCGGTGAGCAATCAGCCCCAGCATTTT
TRBJ1-4 TRBV19 TRBD1 NA CASRTGGDEKLFF TGTGCCAGTAGGACAGGGGGCGATGAAAAACTGTTTTTT
TRBJ1-1 TRBV5-4 TRBD1 NA CAIPSRDRGATEAFF TGTGCCATCCCCTCCCGTGACAGGGGTGCCACTGAAGCTTTCTTT
TRBJ1-5 TRBV19 TRBD1 NA CASSSGTGGDRPQHF TGTGCCAGTAGCTCCGGGACAGGGGGTGATCGGCCCCAGCATTTT
TRBJ2-5 TRBV11-2 NA NA CASNEGVTQYF TGTGCCAGCAACGAAGGGGTGACCCAGTACTTC
TRBJ1-1 TRBV27 NA few CASSLSRGLQDTEAFF TGTGCCAGCAGTTTATCGCGGGGACTACAGGACACTGAAGCTTTCTTT
TRBJ1-5 TRBV19 TRBD1 few CASSITGGISYSNQPQHF TGTGCCAGTAGTATCACAGGGGGCATATCTTATAGCAATCAGCCCCAGCATTTT
TRBJ2-7 TRBV5-1 TRBD1 NA CASSLGPGQSYEQYF TGCGCCAGCAGCTTGGGCCCGGGACAGAGCTACGAGCAGTACTTC
TRBJ2-2 TRBV2 TRBD2 NA CASSVQSGGTNTGELFF TGTGCCAGCAGTGTTCAAAGCGGGGGGACGAACACCGGGGAGCTGTTTTTT
TRBJ2-3 TRBV19 TRBD2 once CASSIIGPSGGAVGGTDTQYF TGTGCCAGTAGTATTATTGGCCCCAGCGGGGGGGCCGTCGGTGGCACAGATACGCAGTATTTT
TRBJ1-2 TRBV15 NA NA CATSRDSGVGYGYTF TGTGCCACCAGCAGAGATTCAGGGGTTGGCTATGGCTACACCTTC
TRBJ2-6 TRBV3-1/TRBV3-2 TRBD1 once CASSQEVVGGGSGANVLTF TGTGCCAGCAGCCAAGAGGTTGTAGGGGGCGGGTCTGGGGCCAACGTCCTGACTTTC
TRBJ1-5 TRBV19 TRBD1 few CASKGDRAEGQPQHF TGTGCCAGTAAGGGGGACAGGGCCGAGGGTCAGCCCCAGCATTTT
TRBJ2-7 TRBV13 TRBD1 NA CASSLTRQGILTYEQYF TGTGCCAGCAGCTTAACGCGACAGGGGATTTTAACCTACGAGCAGTACTTC
TRBJ2-3 TRBV5-8 TRBD2 NA CASTLRLAGGLQYF TGTGCCAGCACCCTGAGGCTAGCGGGAGGCCTGCAGTATTTT
TRBJ2-5 TRBV5-1 NA NA CASSFLGSEGETQYF TGCGCCAGCAGCTTCCTCGGCTCTGAGGGAGAGACCCAGTACTTC
TRBJ2-1 TRBV24-1 NA few CATSDQAAPMNEQFF TGTGCCACCAGTGATCAAGCGGCACCAATGAATGAGCAGTTCTTC
TRBJ2-1 TRBV12-3/TRBV12-4 NA NA CASRASYNEQFF TGTGCCAGCAGAGCGTCCTACAATGAGCAGTTCTTC
TRBJ1-5 TRBV6-2/TRBV6-3 NA NA CASSYFGSNQPQHF TGTGCCAGCAGTTACTTCGGTAGCAATCAGCCCCAGCATTTT
TRBJ1-2 TRBV10-3 NA NA CAISEPSSVRATGYGYTF TGTGCCATCAGTGAGCCCTCCTCCGTCAGGGCCACTGGATATGGCTACACCTTC
TRBJ1-4 TRBV7-9 NA NA CASSLSSANEKLFF TGTGCCAGCAGCTTATCCAGTGCTAATGAAAAACTGTTTTTT
TRBJ1-2 TRBV10-1 NA NA CASSDYSYGYTF TGCGCCAGCAGTGACTACAGCTATGGCTACACCTTC
TRBJ2-2 TRBV12-5 TRBD1 NA CASGKGQGVTGELFF TGTGCTAGTGGAAAGGGACAGGGTGTAACCGGGGAGCTGTTTTTT